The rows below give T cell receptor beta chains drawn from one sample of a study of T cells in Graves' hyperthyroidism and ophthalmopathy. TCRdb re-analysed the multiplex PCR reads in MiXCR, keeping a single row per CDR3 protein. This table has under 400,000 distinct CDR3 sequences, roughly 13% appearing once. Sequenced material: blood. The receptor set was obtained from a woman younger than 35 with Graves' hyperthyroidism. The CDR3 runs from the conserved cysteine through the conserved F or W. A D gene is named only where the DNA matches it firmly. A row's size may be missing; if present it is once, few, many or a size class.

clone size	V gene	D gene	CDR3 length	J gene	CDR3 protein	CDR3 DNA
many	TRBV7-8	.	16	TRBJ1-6	CASSLVLTGYNSPLHF	TGTGCCAGCAGCTTAGTTTTGACGGGGTATAATTCACCCCTCCACTTT
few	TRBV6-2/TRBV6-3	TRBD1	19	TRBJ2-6	CASRNDRDPPFSGANVLTF	TGTGCCAGCAGGAACGACAGGGACCCTCCGTTCTCTGGGGCCAACGTCCTGACTTTC
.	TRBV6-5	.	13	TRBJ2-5	CASKSPDMSTKYF	TGTGCCAGCAAGTCCCCAGACATGAGTACCAAGTACTTC
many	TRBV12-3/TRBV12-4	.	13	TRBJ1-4	CASSLAVNEKLFF	TGTGCCAGCAGTTTAGCCGTGAATGAAAAACTGTTTTTT
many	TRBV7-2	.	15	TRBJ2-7	CASSLARGEPYEQYF	TGTGCCAGCAGCTTAGCGAGAGGTGAGCCCTACGAGCAGTACTTC
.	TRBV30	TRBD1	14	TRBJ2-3	CAWKEGQVTDTQYF	TGTGCCTGGAAGGAAGGACAGGTCACAGATACGCAGTATTTT
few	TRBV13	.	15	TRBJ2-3	CASSSRVLLIDTQYF	TGTGCCAGCAGCTCTCGGGTCCTCCTTATAGATACGCAGTATTTT
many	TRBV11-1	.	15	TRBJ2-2	CASSLALDPTGELFF	TGTGCCAGCAGCTTAGCCCTGGACCCCACCGGGGAGCTGTTTTTT
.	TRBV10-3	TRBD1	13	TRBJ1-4	CATQGGFKEKLFF	TGTGCCACCCAGGGGGGCTTCAAAGAAAAACTGTTTTTT
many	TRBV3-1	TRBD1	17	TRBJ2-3	CASSLDTGTGETDTQYF	TGTGCCAGCAGCCTCGATACCGGGACAGGTGAGACAGATACGCAGTATTTT